What follows is one TCR beta chain and its context. Its specificity is unknown. The CDR3 runs 11 residues. With 3 bases removed from V and 6 bases from J, the gap between germline ends came to 6 bases. In germline, CDR1 is GTSNPN, CDR2 SVGIG (reference sequence). This record comes from a study of response to subunit inactivated influenza vaccine. MiXCR, applied by TCRdb to the RT-PCR reads, yields one record per CDR3 protein. The table records hundreds of thousands of distinct CDR3 sequences, 14% of them present only once. Study findings and constraints: Each seasonal influenza vaccination recruits few new T cells, the authors suggested.

The chain is built from TRBV30 and TRBJ2-1; D is uncertain. This receptor was identified in a man aged 50 to 59 who received an inactivated influenza vaccine. Sequencing used PBMCs from blood, obtained about 14 days before vaccination. In nucleotides, the CDR3 is TGTGCCTGGAGGACCCGCAATGAGCAGTTCTTC. Translation gives CAWRTRNEQFF. The full variable domain, its missing parts supplied by reference TRBV30 and TRBJ2-1, is SQTIHQWPATLVQPVGSPLSLECTVEGTSNPNLYWYRQAAGRGLQLLFYSVGIGQISSEVPQNLSASRPQDRQFILSSKKLLLSDSGFYLCAWRTRNEQFFGPGTRLTVL.